The clone carrying this T cell receptor beta chain occurred many times. Its antigen is as yet unknown. CDR3 length: 14 amino acids. V shed 2 bases and J 11 bases; nucleotides not matched to a gene: 8. CDR1 is MGHDK and CDR2 is SYGVNS in the germline V gene. Two sampling time points were used, and about 5.6 milliliters of peripheral blood were drawn at each. These data originate in a study of prognosis after radiotherapy for stage I lung cancer. Study-level information: Stage I non-small cell lung cancer cases were enrolled from 2018 through early 2019.

The study amplified the TCR beta CDR3 region from genomic DNA. This amplification was carried out by two rounds of multiplex PCR. Round one of PCR was performed, and it used primers specific to each TRBV and TRBJ gene. MiXCR, applied by TCRdb to the multiplex PCR reads, yields one record per CDR3 protein. The table has tens of thousands of distinct CDR3 sequences, about a quarter seen once. General study results and limits: As reported, TRBV and TRBJ gene usage differed between patients who had metastases and those who did not. Patients developing distant metastases showed lower Shannon entropy after stereotactic body radiation therapy.

This receptor was obtained from a donor aged 50 or older with non-small cell lung cancer. The starting material was PBMCs, obtained before or after stereotactic body radiation therapy (not recorded which). This chain uses TRBV25-1 with TRBJ1-3, with 8 bases aligning to TRBD1. The CDR3 DNA follows: TGTGCCAGCAGTGAACCCAGGGGGCAAGACCCCATATATTTT. This gives the protein CASSEPRGQDPIYF.